Listed below are T cell receptor beta chains from one sample, sequenced in a study of T cells in Graves' hyperthyroidism and ophthalmopathy. TCRdb re-called the multiplex PCR reads through MiXCR, storing one row per CDR3 protein. Among hundreds of thousands of distinct CDR3 sequences, roughly 40% were seen once, and the ten largest hold over 8%. Sequencing was done on a sample of blood. The receptors were gathered from a man aged 18 to 35 with Graves' hyperthyroidism. Each CDR3 is given with its conserved first and last residue. A D gene is named only where the DNA matches it firmly. For some rows the clone size is stated as once, few or many, or as a class when expanded; others skip it.

d_gene	v_gene	j_gene	abundance	len	CDR3aa	CDR3nt
NA	TRBV2	TRBJ1-5	few	16	CASSLTAGARNQPQHF	TGTGCCAGCAGCTTAACCGCAGGGGCGCGGAATCAGCCCCAGCATTTT
TRBD1	TRBV10-3	TRBJ1-2	NA	13	CATEGTGPDGYTF	TGTGCCACCGAGGGGACAGGACCGGATGGCTACACCTTC
NA	TRBV2	TRBJ1-3	NA	15	CASSAQGSYGYTIYF	TGTGCCAGCAGTGCCCAGGGGAGCTATGGCTACACCATATATTTT
NA	TRBV6-5	TRBJ1-1	NA	12	CASSEAITEAFF	TGTGCCAGCAGTGAAGCGATAACTGAAGCTTTCTTT
TRBD2	TRBV19	TRBJ2-7	NA	16	CASSIGASGLTYEQYF	TGTGCCAGTAGTATAGGAGCTAGCGGGTTAACCTACGAGCAGTACTTC
TRBD1	TRBV7-8	TRBJ2-7	NA	20	CASSPRADRDGERPAYEQYF	TGTGCCAGCAGCCCCCGAGCGGACAGGGATGGCGAGCGGCCAGCCTACGAGCAGTACTTC
TRBD1	TRBV11-3	TRBJ1-2	many	12	CASGTANYGYTF	TGTGCCAGCGGGACAGCCAACTATGGCTACACCTTC
NA	TRBV19	TRBJ2-5	NA	15	CASSLRASHKETQYF	TGTGCCAGTAGTCTGCGGGCCTCACACAAAGAGACCCAGTACTTC
TRBD1	TRBV6-6	TRBJ1-5	few	16	CASSYPRGGDNQPQHF	TGTGCCAGCAGTTACCCCAGGGGGGGGGACAATCAGCCCCAGCATTTT
NA	TRBV20-1	TRBJ2-7	NA	14	CSASGGRSGNEQYF	TGCAGTGCTAGTGGAGGGAGGTCTGGGAACGAGCAGTACTTC
TRBD2	TRBV20-1	TRBJ2-7	NA	16	CSARAPGTSGVYEQYF	TGCAGTGCTAGGGCCCCCGGGACTAGCGGAGTCTACGAGCAGTACTTC
NA	TRBV7-9	TRBJ1-3	many	12	CASRTSGDTIYF	TGTGCCAGCAGGACCTCAGGGGACACCATATATTTT
TRBD1	TRBV10-3	TRBJ1-6	NA	16	CAISSPGQRFNSPLHF	TGTGCCATCAGTAGTCCGGGACAGAGGTTTAATTCACCCCTCCACTTT
NA	TRBV2	TRBJ1-3	NA	15	CASSDARGSGNTIYF	TGTGCCAGCAGTGACGCCCGAGGTTCTGGAAACACCATATATTTT
NA	TRBV19	TRBJ1-5	NA	14	CASDKDHSNQPQHF	TGTGCCAGTGACAAGGACCATAGCAATCAGCCCCAGCATTTT
TRBD1	TRBV2	TRBJ1-1	once	15	CASSERGAGGTEAFF	TGTGCCAGCAGTGAACGAGGGGCAGGGGGCACTGAAGCTTTCTTT
NA	TRBV4-1	TRBJ1-1	NA	15	CASSQEGQVSTEAFF	TGTGCCAGCAGCCAAGAGGGGCAGGTGAGCACTGAAGCTTTCTTT
NA	TRBV6-1	TRBJ1-5	few	16	CASSPDRRISNQPQHF	TGTGCCAGCAGTCCAGACAGGCGTATTAGCAATCAGCCCCAGCATTTT
NA	TRBV5-1	TRBJ2-5	NA	17	CASSFSPGEPYQETQYF	TGCGCCAGCAGCTTCTCGCCGGGGGAACCTTATCAAGAGACCCAGTACTTC
NA	TRBV20-1	TRBJ2-5	NA	12	CSAPGTVETQYF	TGCAGTGCGCCCGGGACGGTCGAGACCCAGTACTTC
TRBD1	TRBV25-1	TRBJ1-2	many	13	CASRPGQGYGYTF	TGTGCCAGCAGACCCGGACAGGGGTATGGCTACACCTTC
NA	TRBV29-1	TRBJ2-3	once	15	CSVGGTAYNTDTQYF	TGCAGCGTAGGAGGGACAGCCTACAACACAGATACGCAGTATTTT
NA	TRBV4-1	TRBJ1-4	few	14	CASSPGRRNEKLFF	TGCGCCAGCTCCCCAGGGAGACGCAATGAAAAACTGTTTTTT
NA	TRBV4-1	TRBJ2-7	NA	14	CASSQESSFYEQYF	TGCGCCAGCAGCCAAGAAAGTTCTTTCTACGAGCAGTACTTC
NA	TRBV7-2	TRBJ1-2	many	14	CASSLGGVGYGYTF	TGTGCCAGCAGCTTAGGGGGCGTAGGCTATGGCTACACCTTC
NA	TRBV7-9	TRBJ1-4	many	14	CASSLAQGREKLFF	TGTGCCAGCAGCTTAGCGCAGGGTCGGGAAAAACTGTTTTTT
NA	TRBV7-2	TRBJ2-7	few	15	CASSWGDFYPYEQYF	TGTGCCAGCAGTTGGGGGGATTTTTATCCCTACGAGCAGTACTTC
NA	TRBV20-1	TRBJ2-5	few	13	CSATGGDQETQYF	TGCAGTGCTACAGGCGGGGACCAAGAGACCCAGTACTTC
TRBD2	TRBV12-3/TRBV12-4	TRBJ2-5	few	15	CASSFEVAGGETQYF	TGTGCCAGCAGTTTTGAGGTAGCGGGAGGAGAGACCCAGTACTTC
NA	TRBV2	TRBJ1-1	NA	15	CASRASDGLNTEAFF	TGTGCCAGCAGGGCATCGGACGGATTGAACACTGAAGCTTTCTTT
NA	TRBV29-1	TRBJ2-5	once	13	CSVPAGGQETQYF	TGCAGCGTTCCCGCTGGCGGCCAAGAGACCCAGTACTTC
TRBD1	TRBV15	TRBJ1-4	NA	14	CATSRVAGGEKLFF	TGTGCCACCAGCAGAGTGGCAGGGGGCGAAAAACTGTTTTTT
NA	TRBV19	TRBJ2-2	NA	13	CASSTGRAGELFF	TGTGCCAGTAGTACAGGGAGAGCCGGGGAGCTGTTTTTT
NA	TRBV7-9	TRBJ2-2	few	14	CASSFDSLTGELFF	TGTGCCAGCAGCTTCGACAGTCTCACCGGGGAGCTGTTTTTT
NA	TRBV10-3	TRBJ2-2	NA	11	CAISLNRELFF	TGTGCCATCAGCCTCAACCGGGAGCTGTTTTTT
TRBD1	TRBV29-1	TRBJ2-7	many	13	CSASPGQGVEQYF	TGCAGCGCCTCCCCGGGACAGGGAGTCGAGCAGTACTTC
TRBD2	TRBV7-2	TRBJ2-7	NA	16	CASSLGGGLAAYEQYF	TGTGCCAGCAGCTTAGGGGGGGGACTAGCCGCCTACGAGCAGTACTTC
NA	TRBV7-8	TRBJ2-5	many	14	CASSLGGRRETQYF	TGTGCCAGCAGCTTAGGGGGGAGGAGGGAGACCCAGTACTTC
TRBD2	TRBV20-1	TRBJ2-7	many	13	CSARSGRDYEQYF	TGCAGTGCTAGAAGCGGGAGAGACTACGAGCAGTACTTC
NA	TRBV4-3	TRBJ2-2	NA	13	CASSQYGVGELFF	TGCGCCAGCAGCCAATATGGAGTCGGGGAGCTGTTTTTT
NA	TRBV19	TRBJ1-1	NA	13	CASGTGAGTEAFF	TGTGCCAGTGGAACAGGAGCGGGCACTGAAGCTTTCTTT
TRBD1	TRBV7-6	TRBJ1-1	NA	16	CASSQDRGTGSTEAFF	TGCGCCAGCAGCCAAGATCGGGGGACAGGGAGCACTGAAGCTTTCTTT